This record concerns one T cell receptor beta chain sequence. TCRdb keeps only in-frame clones here, not all; method: immunoSEQ multiplex PCR. Of 120,000 to 150,000 clones listed, approximately 83% are singletons. The data stem from a study of blood T cell repertoires in COVID-19. Germline CDR1 is LNHNV and CDR2 is YYDKDF (reference sequence). V was clipped by 3 bases and J by 1 base, with 8 bases between them. This CDR3 is 14 amino acids long. This sequence originates from a human donor in a cohort sampled during active COVID-19. The J gene is TRBJ2-3, the V gene TRBV15; D remains unclear. The sequenced sample was peripheral blood. The CDR3 region is CATSRSRGTDTQYF. CDR3 in DNA: TGTGCCACCAGCAGGTCTCGGGGCACAGATACGCAGTATTTT.